A selection of T cell receptor beta chains follows, all from one sample in a study of T-cell reconstitution after alpha-beta-depleted transplantation in children. MiXCR was run by TCRdb on the PCR reads, yielding one entry per CDR3 protein. The sample records just over 200,000 distinct CDR3 sequences, about 8.2% being singletons. The material sequenced was PBMCs, mostly from graft donor cells, taken 360 days after TCRalphabeta/CD19-depleted stem cell transplant. The receptors were sampled from a male patient between 2 and 9 years old who had a stem cell transplant for acute myeloid leukemia, so the T cells may come from the graft donor. Both conserved end residues are part of each CDR3. A D gene is named only where the DNA matches it firmly. Size tells how often a clone was seen (once, few, many) or the class of an expanded clone, and some rows leave it out.

d_gene	v_gene	abundance	j_gene	CDR3nt	CDR3aa
TRBD1	TRBV5-1	many	TRBJ2-1	TGCGCCAGCTCCTCCGGGACAGGGCGGTGGAATGAGCAGTTCTTC	CASSSGTGRWNEQFF
TRBD2	TRBV2	many	TRBJ2-1	TGTGCCAGCAGCGGGGGGGCGCGTTACAATGAGCAGTTCTTC	CASSGGARYNEQFF
.	TRBV12-5	many	TRBJ1-5	TGTGCTAGTGGTGCCGGGATGATGGGATATAGCAATCAGCCCCAGCATTTT	CASGAGMMGYSNQPQHF
.	TRBV29-1	.	TRBJ1-2	TGCAGCGTACATACAGGCTATGGCTACACCTTC	CSVHTGYGYTF
.	TRBV4-3	many	TRBJ2-1	TGCGCCAGCAGTCCCGGACTGACCCTCTACAATGAGCAGTTCTTC	CASSPGLTLYNEQFF
TRBD2	TRBV7-7	.	TRBJ2-1	TGTGCTAGCAGCTTAGCGGCCGGGACTAGCTCCTACAATGAGCAGTTCTTC	CASSLAAGTSSYNEQFF
.	TRBV7-2	many	TRBJ1-1	TGTGCCAGCAGCCTGAAAACACCTTACACTGAAGCTTTCTTT	CASSLKTPYTEAFF
TRBD2	TRBV7-2	few	TRBJ2-7	TGTGCCAGCAGCTCGCGCGGGAGTTGGGAGCAGTACTTC	CASSSRGSWEQYF
.	TRBV6-5	.	TRBJ2-4	TGTGCCAGCAGTTTCGGCCTACTGGAGAAAAACATTCAGTACTTC	CASSFGLLEKNIQYF
TRBD2	TRBV2	.	TRBJ2-1	TGTGCCAGCAGTGAATGGGGACTAGCGGGGGAAAATGAGCAGTTCTTC	CASSEWGLAGENEQFF
.	TRBV9	few	TRBJ1-2	TGTGCCAGCAGCGTAGCCCCTCTTGAAGATGGCTACACCTTC	CASSVAPLEDGYTF
TRBD1	TRBV4-2	many	TRBJ1-5	TGTGCCAGCAGCCAAGTTATGGACAGGGAGCAGCCCCAGCATTTT	CASSQVMDREQPQHF
TRBD2	TRBV5-1	once	TRBJ2-1	TGCGCCAGCAGCTCACTAGCGGGGGGGTACACTGAGCAGTTCTTC	CASSSLAGGYTEQFF
.	TRBV7-3	few	TRBJ1-6	TGTGCCAGTTCACAGGACTTTGGGTCACCCCTCCACTTT	CASSQDFGSPLHF
.	TRBV5-8	.	TRBJ2-3	TGTGCCAGCAGCTTGGCCCCGGGGGGCCCGAGAACAGATACGCAGTATTTT	CASSLAPGGPRTDTQYF
.	TRBV6-6	many	TRBJ1-1	TGTGCCAGCAGTCCTGCAGGGAACACTGAAGCTTTCTTT	CASSPAGNTEAFF
.	TRBV10-3	.	TRBJ2-3	TGTGCCATCAGTGAGGAGCAAGATACGCAGTATTTT	CAISEEQDTQYF
TRBD2	TRBV4-3	many	TRBJ2-3	TGCGCCAGCAGCCAACGCCCCCTCCCGGGACTAGTACCAGATACGCAGTATTTT	CASSQRPLPGLVPDTQYF
.	TRBV19	.	TRBJ1-1	TGTGCCAGTAGTTCCGCGAGAAACACTGAAGCTTTCTTT	CASSSARNTEAFF
TRBD2	TRBV7-8	few	TRBJ2-3	TGTGCCAGCAGCTTAGCGACTAGCGGGAGACCAGATACGCAGTATTTT	CASSLATSGRPDTQYF
.	TRBV20-1	many	TRBJ2-3	TGCAGTGCTAGACCCGGGACAGATACGCAGTATTTT	CSARPGTDTQYF
.	TRBV5-1	.	TRBJ2-5	TGCGCCAGCAGCTATGAAGTCCTAACCCAAGAGACCCAGTACTTC	CASSYEVLTQETQYF
.	TRBV9	.	TRBJ2-7	TGTGCCAGCAGCCGGAGGGCGAAGAGCTCCTACGAGCAGTACTTC	CASSRRAKSSYEQYF
.	TRBV12-3/TRBV12-4	many	TRBJ1-6	TGTGCCAGCAGTTTACCAGGGCATGCTAATTCACCCCTCCACTTT	CASSLPGHANSPLHF
.	TRBV21-1	.	TRBJ2-4	TGTGCCAGCAGCAAAGGGGGGACAGGGGGAGCCCTCCTAGCCAAAAACATTCAGTACTTC	CASSKGGTGGALLAKNIQYF
.	TRBV7-6	.	TRBJ1-3	TGTGCCAGCAGCTTAGCCACAGCATCTGGAAACACCATATATTTT	CASSLATASGNTIYF
.	TRBV6-2/TRBV6-3	many	TRBJ2-1	TGTGCCAGCACCTCGCATGAATGGGGTGAGCAGTTCTTC	CASTSHEWGEQFF
.	TRBV14	.	TRBJ1-6	TGTGCCAGCAGCCGGACGGGGGGTTCCTATAATTCACCCCTCCACTTT	CASSRTGGSYNSPLHF
.	TRBV20-1	few	TRBJ2-7	TGCAGTGCTAGAGATTGGAGACTAGTGGGGGGTTCCTACGAGCAGTACTTC	CSARDWRLVGGSYEQYF
.	TRBV18	.	TRBJ1-3	TGTGCCAGCTCACCACCGGCGACAGGCTCTGGAAACACCATATATTTT	CASSPPATGSGNTIYF
.	TRBV5-1	many	TRBJ2-3	TGCGCCAGCAGCCCGGGGGCCATTAGCACAGATACGCAGTATTTT	CASSPGAISTDTQYF
.	TRBV28	many	TRBJ2-7	TGTGCCAGCAGTTTAGAGGCCGGGTTGGAGCAGTACTTC	CASSLEAGLEQYF
.	TRBV7-2	few	TRBJ1-1	TGTGCCAGCAGCACCTACGGCAGGATGAACACTGAAGCTTTCTTT	CASSTYGRMNTEAFF
.	TRBV29-1	.	TRBJ2-4	TGCAGCGTTGACTGGGACGGATCAAACATTCAGTACTTC	CSVDWDGSNIQYF
.	TRBV7-2	.	TRBJ2-1	TGTTCCAGCAGCTTATCCCGGTCGCGGATAGAGCAGTTCTTC	CSSSLSRSRIEQFF
.	TRBV20-1	few	TRBJ1-4	TGCAGTGTCTCAGCCGAGGAGACTAATGAAAAACTGTTTTTT	CSVSAEETNEKLFF
TRBD2	TRBV7-8	few	TRBJ2-1	TGTGCCAGCAGCTCGCCAGGACTAGCGGGGGTCCCGTACAATGAGCAGTTCTTC	CASSSPGLAGVPYNEQFF
.	TRBV6-2/TRBV6-3	.	TRBJ1-2	TGTGCCAGCAGTTTGCCCGGATCAAGGAGGGGCTACACCTTC	CASSLPGSRRGYTF
.	TRBV10-3	many	TRBJ2-7	TGTGCCATCAGCGGTTCGGGTGGTTTGGACGAGCAGTACTTC	CAISGSGGLDEQYF
TRBD1	TRBV11-2	few	TRBJ1-2	TGTGCCAGCAGCTCACTTACAGGGGGCTTGGCCTATGGCTACACCTTC	CASSSLTGGLAYGYTF
TRBD1	TRBV7-2	.	TRBJ1-5	TGTGCCAGCAGCTTTACAGGGGGGAGCGGCAATCAGCCCCAGCATTTT	CASSFTGGSGNQPQHF
TRBD1	TRBV14	few	TRBJ2-5	TGTGCCAGCAGCCACAGACAGGGCTACCAAGAGACCCAGTACTTC	CASSHRQGYQETQYF
TRBD2	TRBV20-1	.	TRBJ2-3	TGCAGTGCTGCCCGGACTAGCCAGAACACAGATACGCAGTATTTT	CSAARTSQNTDTQYF
.	TRBV7-6	.	TRBJ1-6	TGTGCCAGCAGCTTAGGTGGGACGGGTTCACCCCTCCACTTT	CASSLGGTGSPLHF
TRBD2	TRBV10-3	many	TRBJ2-1	TGTGCCATCAGTGGGACTAGCGGCCCCAACAATGAGCAGTTCTTC	CAISGTSGPNNEQFF